This T cell receptor beta chain was profiled in a study of identical twins. TCRdb itself ran the 5' RACE reads through MiXCR, one entry per CDR3 protein. The sample includes about 690,000 distinct CDR3 sequences, about 20% seen only once; the top ten take around 4.5%. The germline V and J ends were trimmed by 2 bases and 3 bases, with 8 bases remaining between them. This CDR3 is 13 amino acids long. This clonotype showed up just a few times. The same sample was also used in a study of T cells expressing NK-cell markers. As that study records: Sorted T-cell subsets CD3+CD56+NKG2C+, CD3+CD56+NKG2C- and CD3+CD56-NKG2C+ were TCR beta-sequenced.

This receptor was identified in a woman between 18 and 29 years old in good health. The chain is built from TRBV12-3 or TRBV12-4 and TRBJ2-7, with D perhaps given as TRBD1 or TRBD2 (5 bases each). Sequenced input: PBMCs. The CDR3 DNA reads TGTGCCAGCAGTTTACCGGGACGCTACGAGCAGTACTTC. Its translation is CASSLPGRYEQYF.